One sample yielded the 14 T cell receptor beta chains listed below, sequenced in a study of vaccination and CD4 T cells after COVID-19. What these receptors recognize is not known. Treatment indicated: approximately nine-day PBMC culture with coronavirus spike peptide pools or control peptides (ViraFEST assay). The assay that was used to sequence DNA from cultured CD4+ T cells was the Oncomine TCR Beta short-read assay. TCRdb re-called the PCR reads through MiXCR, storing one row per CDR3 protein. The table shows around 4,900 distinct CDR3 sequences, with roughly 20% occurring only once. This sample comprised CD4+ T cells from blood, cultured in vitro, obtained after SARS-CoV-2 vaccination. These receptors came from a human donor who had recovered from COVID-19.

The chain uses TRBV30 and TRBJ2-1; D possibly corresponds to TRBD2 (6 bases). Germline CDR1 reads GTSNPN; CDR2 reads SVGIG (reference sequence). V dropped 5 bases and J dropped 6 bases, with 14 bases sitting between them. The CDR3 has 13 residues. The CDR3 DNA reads TGTGCCTGGGTGGGGAGGAAGGGCAATGAGCAGTTCTTC. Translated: CAWVGRKGNEQFF.

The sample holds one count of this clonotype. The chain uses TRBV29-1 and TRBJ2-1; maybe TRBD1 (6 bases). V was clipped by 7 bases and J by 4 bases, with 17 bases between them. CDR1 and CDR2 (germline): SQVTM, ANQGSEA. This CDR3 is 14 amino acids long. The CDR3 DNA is TGCAGCGGGATCAGGGGATTTCGGTACAATGAGCAGTTCTTC. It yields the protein CSGIRGFRYNEQFF.

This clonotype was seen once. The CDR3 DNA reads as TGTGCCAGCAGCGAGCACAGTAACAATCAGCCCCAGCATTTT. This sequence encodes CASSEHSNNQPQHF. The chain is built from TRBV2 and TRBJ1-5; D remains ambiguous. CDR1 and CDR2 (germline): SNHLY, FYNNEI. This CDR3 spans 14 amino acids. The V end was cut by 6 bases, the J end by 3 bases, with 12 bases between.

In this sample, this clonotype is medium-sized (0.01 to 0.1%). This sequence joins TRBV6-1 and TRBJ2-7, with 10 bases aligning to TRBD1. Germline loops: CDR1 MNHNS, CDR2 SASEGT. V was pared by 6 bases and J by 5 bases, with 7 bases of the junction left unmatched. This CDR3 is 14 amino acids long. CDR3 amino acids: CASRFRDRGNEQYF. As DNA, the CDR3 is TGTGCCAGCAGATTCCGGGACAGGGGAAACGAGCAGTACTTC.

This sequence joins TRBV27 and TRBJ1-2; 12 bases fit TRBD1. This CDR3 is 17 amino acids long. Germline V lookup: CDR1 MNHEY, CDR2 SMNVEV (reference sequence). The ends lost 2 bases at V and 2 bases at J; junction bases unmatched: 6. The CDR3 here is CASSLVVGTGGNYGYTF. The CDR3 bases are TGTGCCAGCAGTTTAGTCGTCGGGACAGGGGGCAACTATGGCTACACCTTC.

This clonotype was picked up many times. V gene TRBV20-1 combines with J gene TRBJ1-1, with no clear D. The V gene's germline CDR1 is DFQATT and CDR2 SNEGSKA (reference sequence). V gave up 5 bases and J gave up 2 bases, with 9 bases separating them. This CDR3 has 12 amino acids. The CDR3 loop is CSAPRFNTEAFF. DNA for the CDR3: TGCAGTGCTCCCAGGTTTAACACTGAAGCTTTCTTT.

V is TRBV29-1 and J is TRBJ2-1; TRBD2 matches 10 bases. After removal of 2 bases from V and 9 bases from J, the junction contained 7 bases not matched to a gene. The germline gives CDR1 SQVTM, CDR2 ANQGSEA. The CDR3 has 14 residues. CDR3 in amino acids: CSVEQRGGRGEQFF. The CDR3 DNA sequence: TGCAGCGTTGAACAGCGGGGGGGCCGAGGTGAGCAGTTCTTC.

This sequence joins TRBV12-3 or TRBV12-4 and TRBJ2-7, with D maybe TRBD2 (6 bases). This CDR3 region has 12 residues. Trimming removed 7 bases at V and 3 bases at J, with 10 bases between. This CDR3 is CASTGEDYEQYF. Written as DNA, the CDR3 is TGTGCCAGCACCGGGGAGGACTACGAGCAGTACTTC.

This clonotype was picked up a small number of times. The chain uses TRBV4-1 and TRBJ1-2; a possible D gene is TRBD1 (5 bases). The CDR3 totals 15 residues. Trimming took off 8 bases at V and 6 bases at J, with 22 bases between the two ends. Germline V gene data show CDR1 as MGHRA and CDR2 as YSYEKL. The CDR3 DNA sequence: TGCGCCAGCCGACGGGGAGTGGGTACAGGCCATGGCTACACCTTC. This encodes CASRRGVGTGHGYTF.

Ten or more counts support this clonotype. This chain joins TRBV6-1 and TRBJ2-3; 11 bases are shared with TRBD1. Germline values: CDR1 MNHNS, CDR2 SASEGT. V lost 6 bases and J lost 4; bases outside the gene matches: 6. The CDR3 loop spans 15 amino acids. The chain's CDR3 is CASRNPGQGADTQYF. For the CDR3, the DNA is TGTGCCAGCAGGAACCCGGGACAGGGGGCAGATACGCAGTATTTT.

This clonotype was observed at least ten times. CDR3 nucleotides: TGTGCCAGTAGTATAGTGGGACAGCCCTACGAGCAGTACTTC. This gives the protein CASSIVGQPYEQYF. J is TRBJ2-7 and V is TRBV19, with 7 bases identical to TRBD1. V dropped 1 base and J dropped 2; count of bases not matched to a gene: 2. There are 14 residues in the CDR3. Looked up from germline, CDR1 is LNHDA and CDR2 is SQIVND (reference sequence).

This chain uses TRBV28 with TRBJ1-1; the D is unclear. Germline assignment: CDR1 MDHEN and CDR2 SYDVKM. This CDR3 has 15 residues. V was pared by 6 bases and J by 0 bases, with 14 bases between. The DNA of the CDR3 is TGTGCCAGCAGCCCTCTAGGAGGGCTGAACACTGAAGCTTTCTTT. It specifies CASSPLGGLNTEAFF.

The CDR3: CASSQPGQSETSGANVLTF. CDR3 in DNA: TGTGCCAGCAGCCAACCGGGACAGAGCGAAACCTCTGGGGCCAACGTCCTGACTTTC. V and J are TRBV6-4 and TRBJ2-6; 7 bases match TRBD1. CDR1 is MRHNA and CDR2 is SNTAGT in the germline V gene. Unmatched junction bases numbered 14, after V lost 6 bases and J lost 0 bases. CDR3 length equals 19 residues.

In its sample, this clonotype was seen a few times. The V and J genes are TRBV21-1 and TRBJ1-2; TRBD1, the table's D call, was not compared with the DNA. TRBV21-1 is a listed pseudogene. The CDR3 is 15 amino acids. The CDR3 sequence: CASSPSPGRGQGYTF. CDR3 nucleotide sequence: TGTGCCAGCAGCCCTAGCCCGGGGAGGGGGCAAGGCTACACCTTC.